This TCR beta chain was recovered during a study of tumor-infiltrating lymphocytes in primary liver carcinoma. Study overall: Samples gave roughly 3.65 to 7.5 million productive TCRbeta reads, similar across tissue types.

For blood RNA, unsorted whole blood served as the source, and germline DNA was extracted too. Before the operation took place, roughly 4.2 milliliters of peripheral blood were collected. Study observations and caveats: Paired tumor-adjacent and tumor-blood samples overlapped less than tumor region pairs did.

With regard to this clonotype: Its specificity is unknown.

The germline V and J ends were trimmed by 1 base and 7 bases, with 12 bases remaining between them. Germline-derived CDR1 and CDR2 are SGHAT and FQNNGV. This CDR3 has 14 residues. The investigators made TCR beta cDNA from about 500 ng total RNA, using a constant-region primer. Three nested multiplex PCR rounds, a slightly modified ARM-PCR, produced the libraries for TCR beta. With TRBV1-TRBV30 forward primers and a C-beta reverse primer, the first two PCR rounds were run for about 10 cycles each. TCRdb processed the multiplex PCR reads anew with MiXCR; each CDR3 protein has one entry. Among roughly 330,000 distinct CDR3 sequences listed, approximately 65% were seen once.

The sample consisted of peripheral blood. This receptor was obtained from a man aged 40-49 years with primary liver carcinoma and hepatitis B virus infection. This chain connects TRBV11-2 to TRBJ2-3, with unresolved D. In DNA, the CDR3 is TGTGCCAGCAGCTTAGTCCGCCCGGTTAATACGCAGTATTTT. Translation gives CASSLVRPVNTQYF.